This T cell receptor (beta chain) was sequenced during a study of T cells after yellow fever vaccination (dated by TCRdb to the late 2010s). Some background on the complete study: Libraries from fractions with low cell numbers were prepared with the SMART-Seq v4 Ultra Low Input RNA kit. To follow T-cell clones before and after primary and booster YFV17D yellow fever vaccination, bulk TCR alpha and beta repertoires were sequenced over time. Two healthy male donors, one aged 18 to 30 and one aged 30 to 40 years, made up the cohort. Blood was drawn at multiple timepoints before and after primary and secondary immunization, with bulk PBMC replicates and cell subsets isolated. Study-wide findings and limitations: A small share of clonotypes occurred in both CD4 and CD8 compartments, likely arising from convergent recombination. Compared with the primary T-cell response, the secondary T-cell response was faster but weaker, reaching its peak on day 5 rather than on day 15. Only a couple of donors were included in the study, so the extent to which the findings can be generalized is limited. Most clones expanded after primary vaccination were re-detected after the booster (96% of CD4 and around 88% of CD8), suggesting broad memory maintenance. Because abundant contaminating clonotypes from the bulk population could be contained in FACS-sorted repertoires, computational filtering was required.

The treatment or condition label, as the study defines it: live attenuated yellow fever vaccine strain. At each blood-draw timepoint, two biological replicates of bulk PBMCs were obtained. A standard Ficoll-Paque protocol was used to isolate PBMCs from peripheral blood. RNA was extracted with TriZol from bulk PBMCs, CD4 and CD8 fractions, and dextramer-positive and dextramer-negative fractions. There are 13 amino acids in the CDR3, from cysteine to phenylalanine inclusive. The only DNA kept is the CDR3, 39 bases in frame from the first base. In the germline V gene (reference sequence), CDR1 corresponds to LGHDT and CDR2 to YNNKEL. A distance of 5 bases separates the germline ends of V and J, which lose 1 base and 4 bases respectively. TCR cDNA was made using 5'RACE template switching, a step that added a universal primer site and unique molecular identifiers. Priming for cDNA synthesis came from both the TCR alpha and TCR beta constant segments. Library amplification used two PCR steps, and the second PCR step added sample barcodes and sequencing adapters. Libraries were sequenced on Illumina HiSeq 2500 (2x100 bp) or NovaSeq (2x150 bp). Regarding the original processing steps: Reads were demultiplexed and collapsed into UMI consensus sequences with MIGEC, and V(D)J alignment was performed with MiXCR. Vaccine-responding clonotypes were defined with edgeR using replicate PBMC samples, requiring FDR below 0.01 and a log2 fold change above 5 up to day 15. Each bulk clonotype was labeled CD4 or CD8 based on which sequenced repertoire, CD4 or CD8, contained the clonotype at higher abundance. TCRdb itself trimmed the public reads at Q25 with fastp, ran MiXCR and retained productive beta chains. When rows share a CDR3 protein, they turn into one entry using the most common DNA and genes. It is TCRdb's table, rather than the study itself, that gives the V and J calls and clone size. This sample is represented by hundreds of thousands of distinct CDR3 sequences; about a sixth of them were singletons. The top ten constitute roughly 17% of the sample.

This clonotype was found many times. Its antigen is still unknown. The sample holds no much larger clone one base away, and base qualities are not on file. This material consisted of PBMCs, taken 4 to 5 days after the first yellow fever vaccination. The sequence was obtained from a man younger than 30 who received the YFV17D yellow fever vaccine. The chain is made from TRBV3-1 and TRBJ1-5, and the D gene may be TRBD1, 5 bases matching. The nucleotide sequence reads TGTGCCAGCAGCCAAGGGGGGAATCAGCCCCAGCATTTT. It specifies CASSQGGNQPQHF.